The next 17 T cell receptor beta chains were all read from a single sample in a study of human T cells and chemical hapten exposure. Indicated time point: healthy volunteer bleed at 2 weeks. Unfractionated whole blood served as the source for total RNA extraction. TCRdb reanalysed the RACE reads using MiXCR and keeps one entry per CDR3 protein. The sample lists roughly 130,000 distinct CDR3 sequences, approximately 9.5% occurring once. The sequenced sample was whole blood. The receptors originated from a male donor in good health. Some clones in this sample may be carry-over from other donors' samples.

The sample holds many counts of this clonotype. The rearrangement joins TRBV18 to TRBJ2-5; D is perhaps TRBD1 (5 bases). Trimming pared 2 bases from V and 4 bases from J, leaving 8 bases between. This CDR3 comprises 13 residues. Germline CDR1 and CDR2: KGHSH and LQKENI. CDR3 coding DNA: TGTGCCAGCTCACCAGCAGGGTTAGAGACCCAGTACTTC. Translating it yields CASSPAGLETQYF.

The chain recombines TRBV27 with TRBJ2-7; 15 positions agree with TRBD2. The CDR3 has 13 amino acids. Germline values: CDR1 MNHEY, CDR2 SMNVEV (reference sequence). J gave up 6 bases and V 8 bases, and 2 bases lay outside the gene matches. This CDR3 reads CASGLAGGVEQYF. The DNA of the CDR3 is TGTGCCAGCGGACTAGCGGGAGGGGTCGAGCAGTACTTC.

In the case of this clonotype: Just one base apart from a much larger clone, this may be a read error. The chain couples TRBV6-1 to TRBJ1-5; weak D call: TRBD1 (5 bases). V was trimmed by 1 base and J by 1 base, leaving 11 bases between them. The germline V gene encodes CDR1 MNHNS and CDR2 SASEGT. The CDR3 covers 16 residues. In DNA form, the CDR3 reads TGTGCCAGCAGTGAAGGAGGGGACTGGAGCAATCAGCCCCAGCATTTT. It is translated as CASSEGGDWSNQPQHF.

This clonotype turned up a few times. V and J are TRBV6-4 and TRBJ2-3, with D possibly TRBD2 on 6 matching bases. From germline, CDR1 is MRHNA and CDR2 SNTAGT. Trimming took off 0 bases at V and 3 bases at J, with 13 bases between the two ends. The CDR3 consists of 16 residues. The CDR3 sequence: CASSDSWTTGTDTQYF. The CDR3 coding sequence is TGTGCCAGCAGTGACTCTTGGACTACTGGGACAGATACGCAGTATTTT.

This clonotype showed up just a few times. The chain joins TRBV11-1 to TRBJ2-1, with D perhaps matching TRBD2 (5 bases). Looked up from germline, CDR1 is SGHAT and CDR2 is FQDESV (reference sequence). V was pared by 6 bases and J by 4 bases, with 16 bases between. CDR3 length equals 15 residues. This chain's CDR3 is CASSIAGNVYNEQFF. CDR3 bases: TGTGCCAGCAGTATCGCCGGGAACGTGTACAATGAGCAGTTCTTC.

This clonotype was seen only a few times. V gene TRBV27 combines with J gene TRBJ2-5; TRBD2 matches at 7 bases. Germline V gives CDR1 MNHEY, CDR2 SMNVEV (reference sequence). V trimming: 2 bases; J trimming: 5 bases; junction bases outside the gene matches: 14. This CDR3 spans 17 amino acids. Here the CDR3 DNA reads TGTGCCAGCAGTTTAATAGGGTCTAGCGGAAAAATGGAGACCCAGTACTTC. Residues: CASSLIGSSGKMETQYF.

This clonotype was counted at least ten times. The chain links TRBV6-1 to TRBJ1-2; D remains ambiguous. The CDR3 is 14 amino acids. V lost 2 bases and J lost 7, with 14 bases in between. Germline values: CDR1 MNHNS, CDR2 SASEGT. Written as DNA, the CDR3 is TGTGCCAGCAGTGAATTAGGGCCAGGACGTGGCTACACCTTC. Translating gives CASSELGPGRGYTF.

In this sample, this clonotype turned up many times. The chain has TRBV28 and TRBJ2-7; D perhaps matches TRBD1 (6 bases). This CDR3 is 15 amino acids long. The germline V gene has CDR1 MDHEN and CDR2 SYDVKM. V was pared by 6 bases and J by 2 bases, with 17 bases between. CDR3 protein: CASSSPATGTYEQYF. CDR3 nucleotides: TGTGCCAGCAGCTCCCCAGCTACAGGGACCTACGAGCAGTACTTC.

There are a few counts of this clonotype. This chain links TRBV14 with TRBJ2-1; D is unresolved. The CDR3 loop spans 15 amino acids. The V gene lost 0 bases and the J gene lost 1 base, with 7 bases spanning the gap. Germline CDR1 reads SGHDN; CDR2 reads FVKESK. CDR3 protein: CASSQDRASYNEQFF. The CDR3 DNA reads TGTGCCAGCAGCCAAGATCGGGCGTCCTACAATGAGCAGTTCTTC.

This clonotype has only one observation. This may arise from a read error, as a much more abundant clone is one base away. The rearrangement uses TRBV11-2 and TRBJ2-2, with D possibly TRBD1 on 7 matching bases. The CDR3 has 16 residues. CDR1 and CDR2 (germline): SGHAT, FQNNGV. The CDR3 loop is CASSLRQGSNTGGLFF. In nucleotides, the CDR3 is TGTGCCAGCAGCTTACGACAGGGATCGAACACCGGGGGGCTGTTTTTT.

This clonotype has a count of ten or more. The chain joins TRBV29-1 to TRBJ2-5; tentative D call: TRBD2 (6 bases). Germline assignment: CDR1 SQVTM and CDR2 ANQGSEA. This CDR3 contains 14 residues. The V end was cut by 1 base, the J end by 0 bases, with 9 bases between. CDR3 bases: TGCAGCGTTGAAGGCGCGGGGAACCAAGAGACCCAGTACTTC. Translation gives CSVEGAGNQETQYF. Complete variable domain (other parts from reference TRBV29-1 and TRBJ2-5): SAVISQKPSRDICQRGTSLTIQCQVDSQVTMMFWYRQQPGQSLTLIATANQGSEATYESGFVIDKFPISRPNLTFSTLTVSNMSPEDSSIYLCSVEGAGNQETQYFGPGTRLLVL.

In its sample, this clonotype was seen many times. CDR3 residues: CASIPPYGELFF. CDR3 DNA: TGTGCCAGCATCCCTCCCTACGGGGAGCTGTTTTTT. The V call is TRBV7-8, the J call TRBJ2-2; D is uncertain. Germline values: CDR1 SGHVS, CDR2 FQNEAQ. CDR3 length equals 12 residues. The V end was cut by 7 bases, the J end by 7 bases, with 10 bases between.

The V and J genes are TRBV30 and TRBJ2-7, with no clear D. V gave up 0 bases and J gave up 7 bases, with 7 bases separating them. Germline CDR1 GTSNPN, CDR2 SVGIG (reference sequence). This CDR3 spans 11 amino acids. The CDR3 loop is CAWSVSREQYF. In nucleotides, the CDR3 is TGTGCCTGGAGTGTGAGCCGGGAGCAGTACTTC.

This clonotype has a count of ten or more. The chain recombines TRBV27 with TRBJ2-7, with D unclear. Trimming removed 6 bases from V and 4 bases from J, with 13 bases in between. The CDR3 loop spans 13 amino acids. CDR1 is MNHEY, CDR2 SMNVEV, per germline (reference sequence). CDR3 sequence: CASSLGPVYEQYF. CDR3 nucleotide sequence: TGTGCCAGCAGCCTCGGGCCGGTTTACGAGCAGTACTTC.

This clonotype was seen many times. The rearrangement uses TRBV12-3 or TRBV12-4 and TRBJ2-1; TRBD1 matches 8 bases. This CDR3 comprises 15 residues. Trimming took 6 bases from V and 3 from J; bases not matched to a gene: 7. The CDR3 DNA sequence: TGTGCCAGCAGCAAGGACAGGGTCCTCTACAATGAGCAGTTCTTC. Its protein is CASSKDRVLYNEQFF.

This chain joins TRBV6-6 and TRBJ1-1; a weak D match, TRBD1 (5 bases). V shed 7 bases and J shed 3 bases, with 18 bases lying between them. Germline V gene lookup returns CDR1 MNHNY and CDR2 SVGAGI (reference sequence). This CDR3 region has 15 residues. CDR3 in DNA: TGTGCCAGCACCACCGGGGCCGGCCAGGACACTGAAGCTTTCTTT. Translating it yields CASTTGAGQDTEAFF.

This clonotype was detected ten times or more. V gene TRBV11-1 combines with J gene TRBJ2-5; 8 bases match TRBD2. This CDR3 contains 15 residues. The J segment lost 2 bases and the V segment lost 2 bases, leaving 4 bases of the junction unmatched. CDR1 and CDR2 from the germline V gene are SGHAT and FQDESV (reference sequence). CDR3 amino acids: CASSLLAGDQETQYF. CDR3 coding DNA: TGTGCCAGCAGCTTACTAGCGGGTGATCAAGAGACCCAGTACTTC.